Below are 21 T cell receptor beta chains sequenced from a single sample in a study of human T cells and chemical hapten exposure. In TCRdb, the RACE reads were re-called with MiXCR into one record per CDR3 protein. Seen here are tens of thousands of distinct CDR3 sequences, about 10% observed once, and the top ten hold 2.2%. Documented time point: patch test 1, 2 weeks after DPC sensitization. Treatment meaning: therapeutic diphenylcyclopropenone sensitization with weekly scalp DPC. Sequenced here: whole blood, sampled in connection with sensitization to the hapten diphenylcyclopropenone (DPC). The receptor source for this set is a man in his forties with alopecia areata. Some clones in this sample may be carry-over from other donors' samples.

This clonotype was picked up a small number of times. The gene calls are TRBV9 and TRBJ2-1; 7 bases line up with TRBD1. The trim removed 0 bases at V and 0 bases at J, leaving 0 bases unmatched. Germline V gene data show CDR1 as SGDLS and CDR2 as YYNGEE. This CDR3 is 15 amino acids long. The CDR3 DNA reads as TGTGCCAGCAGCGTAGGGGACAGCTCCTACAATGAGCAGTTCTTC. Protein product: CASSVGDSSYNEQFF.

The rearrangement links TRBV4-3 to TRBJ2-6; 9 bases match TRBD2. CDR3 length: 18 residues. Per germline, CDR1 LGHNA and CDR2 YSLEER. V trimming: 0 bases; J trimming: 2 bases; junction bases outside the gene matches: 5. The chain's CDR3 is CASSQDKSSGAGANVLTF. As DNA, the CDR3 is TGCGCCAGCAGCCAAGATAAGTCTAGCGGGGCTGGGGCCAACGTCCTGACTTTC.

CDR3 DNA sequence: TGTGCCAGCAGCTCCCGGGGGGGGCCGCAATCTGAGCAGTTCTTC. Protein: CASSSRGGPQSEQFF. The chain couples TRBV7-3 to TRBJ2-1; 8 bases align to TRBD2. The CDR3 has 15 residues. Germline values: CDR1 SGHTA, CDR2 FQGTGA. After removal of 4 bases from V and 9 bases from J, the junction contained 11 bases not matched to a gene. Based on the CDR3 plus reference TRBV7-3 and TRBJ2-1, the full variable domain is GAGVSQTPSNKVTEKGKYVELRCDPISGHTALYWYRQSLGQGPEFLIYFQGTGAADDSGLPNDRFFAVRPEGSVSTLKIQRTERGDSAVYLCASSSRGGPQSEQFFGPGTRLTVL.

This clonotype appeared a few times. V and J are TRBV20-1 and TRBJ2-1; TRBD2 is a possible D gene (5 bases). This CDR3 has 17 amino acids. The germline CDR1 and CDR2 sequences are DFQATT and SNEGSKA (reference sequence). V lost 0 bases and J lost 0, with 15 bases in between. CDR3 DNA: TGCAGTGCTAGAGATCGCCCCAGCGGAGTCTCCTACAATGAGCAGTTCTTC. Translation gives CSARDRPSGVSYNEQFF.

CDR3 loop: CASSRDISSYNEQFF. As DNA, the CDR3 is TGCGCCAGCAGCAGAGACATTAGTTCCTACAATGAGCAGTTCTTC. V usage is TRBV4-1 and J usage is TRBJ2-1; D is undetermined. This CDR3 region has 15 residues. Germline CDR1 and CDR2: MGHRA and YSYEKL. V lost 5 bases and J lost 1, with 12 bases in between.

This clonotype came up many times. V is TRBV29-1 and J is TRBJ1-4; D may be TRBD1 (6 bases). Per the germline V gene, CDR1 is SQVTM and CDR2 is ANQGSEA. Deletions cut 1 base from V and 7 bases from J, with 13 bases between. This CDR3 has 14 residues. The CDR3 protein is CSVEGGQGGEKLFF. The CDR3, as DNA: TGCAGCGTTGAAGGGGGGCAGGGCGGTGAAAAACTGTTTTTT.

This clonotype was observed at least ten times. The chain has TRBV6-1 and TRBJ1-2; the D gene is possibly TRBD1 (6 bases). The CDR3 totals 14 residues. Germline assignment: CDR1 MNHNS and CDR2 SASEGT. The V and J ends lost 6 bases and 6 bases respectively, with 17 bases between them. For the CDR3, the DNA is TGTGCCAGCAGGACGACAGGTCGGTTAGATGGCTACACCTTC. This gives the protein CASRTTGRLDGYTF.

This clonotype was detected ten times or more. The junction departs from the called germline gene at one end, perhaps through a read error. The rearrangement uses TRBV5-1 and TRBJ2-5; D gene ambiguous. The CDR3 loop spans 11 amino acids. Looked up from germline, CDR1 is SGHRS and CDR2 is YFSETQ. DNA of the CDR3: TGTGCCAGCAGCCTCCAAGAGACCCAGTACTTC. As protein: CASSLQETQYF.

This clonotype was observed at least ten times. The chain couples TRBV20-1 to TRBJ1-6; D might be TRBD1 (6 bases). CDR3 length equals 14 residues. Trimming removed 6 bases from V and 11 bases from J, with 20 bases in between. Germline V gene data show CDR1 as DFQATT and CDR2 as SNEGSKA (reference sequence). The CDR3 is CSAPRDKVSPPLHF. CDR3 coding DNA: TGCAGTGCGCCCCGGGACAAAGTATCGCCACCCCTCCACTTT.

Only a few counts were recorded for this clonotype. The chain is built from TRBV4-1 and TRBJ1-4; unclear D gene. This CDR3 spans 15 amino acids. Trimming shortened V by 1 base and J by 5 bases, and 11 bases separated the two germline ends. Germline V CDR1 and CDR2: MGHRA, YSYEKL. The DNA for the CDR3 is TGCGCCAGCAGCCAAGTGCTCGGGAGCAATGAAAAACTGTTTTTT. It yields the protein CASSQVLGSNEKLFF.

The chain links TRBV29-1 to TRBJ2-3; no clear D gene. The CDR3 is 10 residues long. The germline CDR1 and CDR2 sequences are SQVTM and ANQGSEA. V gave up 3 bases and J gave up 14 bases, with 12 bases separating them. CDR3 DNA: TGCAGCGTTGAGGGAACCGGAGCGTATTTT. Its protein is CSVEGTGAYF.

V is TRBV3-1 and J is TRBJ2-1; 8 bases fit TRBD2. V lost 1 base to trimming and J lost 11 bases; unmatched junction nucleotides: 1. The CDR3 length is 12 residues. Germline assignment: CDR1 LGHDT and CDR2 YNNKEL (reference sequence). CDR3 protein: CASSQVAGKQFF. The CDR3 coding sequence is TGTGCCAGCAGCCAAGTAGCGGGAAAGCAGTTCTTC.

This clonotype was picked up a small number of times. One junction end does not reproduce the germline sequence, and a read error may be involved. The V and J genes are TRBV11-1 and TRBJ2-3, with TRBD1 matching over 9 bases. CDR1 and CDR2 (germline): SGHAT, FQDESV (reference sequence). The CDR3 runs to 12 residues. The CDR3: CASSYAGTGKDF. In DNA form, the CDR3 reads TGTGCCAGCAGCTACGCCGGGACAGGGAAGGATTTT.

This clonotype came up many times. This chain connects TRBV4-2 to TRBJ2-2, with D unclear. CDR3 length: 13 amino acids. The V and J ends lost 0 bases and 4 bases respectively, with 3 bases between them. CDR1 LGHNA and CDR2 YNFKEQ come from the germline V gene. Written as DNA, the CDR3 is TGTGCCAGCAGCCAAGAGGCCACCGGGGAGCTGTTTTTT. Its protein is CASSQEATGELFF.

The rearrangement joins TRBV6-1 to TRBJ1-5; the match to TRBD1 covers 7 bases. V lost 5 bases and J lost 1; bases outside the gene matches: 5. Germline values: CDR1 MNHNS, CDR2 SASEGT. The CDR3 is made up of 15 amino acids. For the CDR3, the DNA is TGTGCCAGCAGTACCTCGACAGGGAGCAATCAGCCCCAGCATTTT. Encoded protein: CASSTSTGSNQPQHF.

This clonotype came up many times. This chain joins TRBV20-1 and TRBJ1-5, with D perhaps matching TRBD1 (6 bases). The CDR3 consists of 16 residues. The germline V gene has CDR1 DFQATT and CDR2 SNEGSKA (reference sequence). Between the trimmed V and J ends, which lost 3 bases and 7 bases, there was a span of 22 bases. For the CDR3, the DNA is TGCAGTGCTAGGGTGAGCAAAGGGGGAATCGACCAGCCCCAGCATTTT. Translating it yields CSARVSKGGIDQPQHF.

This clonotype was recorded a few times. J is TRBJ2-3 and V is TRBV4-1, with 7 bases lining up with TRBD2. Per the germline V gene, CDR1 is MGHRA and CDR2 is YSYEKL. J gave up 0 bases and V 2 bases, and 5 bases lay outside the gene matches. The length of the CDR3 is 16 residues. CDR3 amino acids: CASSQPKRGSTDTQYF. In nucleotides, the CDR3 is TGCGCCAGCAGCCAACCAAAGCGGGGTAGCACAGATACGCAGTATTTT.

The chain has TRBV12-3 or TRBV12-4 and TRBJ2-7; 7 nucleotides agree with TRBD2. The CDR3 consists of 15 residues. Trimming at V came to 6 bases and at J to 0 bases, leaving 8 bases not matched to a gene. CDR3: CASSPGRLFSYEQYF. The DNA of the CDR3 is TGTGCCAGCAGCCCCGGGAGGCTTTTCTCCTACGAGCAGTACTTC.

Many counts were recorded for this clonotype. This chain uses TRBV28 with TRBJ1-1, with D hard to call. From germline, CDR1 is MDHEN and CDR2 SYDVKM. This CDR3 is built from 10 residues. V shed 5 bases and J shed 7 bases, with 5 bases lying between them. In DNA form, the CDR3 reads TGTGCCAGCAGTGCCCTTGAAGCTTTCTTT. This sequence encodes CASSALEAFF.

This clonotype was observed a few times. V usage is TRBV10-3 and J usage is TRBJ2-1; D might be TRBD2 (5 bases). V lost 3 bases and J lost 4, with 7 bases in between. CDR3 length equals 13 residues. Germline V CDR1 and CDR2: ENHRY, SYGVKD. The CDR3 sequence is CAISDQRYNEQFF. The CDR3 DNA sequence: TGTGCCATCAGTGACCAGCGGTACAATGAGCAGTTCTTC.

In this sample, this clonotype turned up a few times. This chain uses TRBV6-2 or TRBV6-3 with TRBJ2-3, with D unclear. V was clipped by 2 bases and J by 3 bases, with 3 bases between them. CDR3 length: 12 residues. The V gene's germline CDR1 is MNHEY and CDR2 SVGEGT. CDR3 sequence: CASSYATDTQYF. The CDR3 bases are TGTGCCAGCAGTTACGCGACAGATACGCAGTATTTT.